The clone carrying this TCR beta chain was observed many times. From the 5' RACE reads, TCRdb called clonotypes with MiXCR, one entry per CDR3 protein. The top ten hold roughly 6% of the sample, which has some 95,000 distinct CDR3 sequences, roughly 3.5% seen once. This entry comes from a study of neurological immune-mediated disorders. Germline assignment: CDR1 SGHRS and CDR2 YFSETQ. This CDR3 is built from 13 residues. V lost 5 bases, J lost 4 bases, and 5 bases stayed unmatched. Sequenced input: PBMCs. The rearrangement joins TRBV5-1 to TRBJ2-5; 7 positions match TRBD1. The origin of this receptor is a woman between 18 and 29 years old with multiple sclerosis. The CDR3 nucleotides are TGCGCCAGCAGACAGGGGTCTTCAGAGACCCAGTACTTC. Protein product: CASRQGSSETQYF.